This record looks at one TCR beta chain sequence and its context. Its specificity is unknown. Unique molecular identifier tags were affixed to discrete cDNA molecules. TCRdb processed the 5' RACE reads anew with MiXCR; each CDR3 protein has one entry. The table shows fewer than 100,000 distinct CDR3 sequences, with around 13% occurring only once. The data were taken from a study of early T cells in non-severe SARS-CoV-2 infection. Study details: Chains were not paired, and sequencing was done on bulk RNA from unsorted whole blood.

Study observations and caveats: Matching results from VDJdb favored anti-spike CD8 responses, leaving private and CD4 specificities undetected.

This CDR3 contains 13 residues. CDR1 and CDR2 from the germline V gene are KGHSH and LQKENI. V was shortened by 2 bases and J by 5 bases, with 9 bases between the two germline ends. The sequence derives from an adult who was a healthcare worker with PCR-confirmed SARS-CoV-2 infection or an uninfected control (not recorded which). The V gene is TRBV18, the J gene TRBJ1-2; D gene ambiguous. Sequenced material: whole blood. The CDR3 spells CASSPERDYGYTF. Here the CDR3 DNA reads TGTGCCAGCTCACCAGAAAGGGATTATGGCTACACCTTC.